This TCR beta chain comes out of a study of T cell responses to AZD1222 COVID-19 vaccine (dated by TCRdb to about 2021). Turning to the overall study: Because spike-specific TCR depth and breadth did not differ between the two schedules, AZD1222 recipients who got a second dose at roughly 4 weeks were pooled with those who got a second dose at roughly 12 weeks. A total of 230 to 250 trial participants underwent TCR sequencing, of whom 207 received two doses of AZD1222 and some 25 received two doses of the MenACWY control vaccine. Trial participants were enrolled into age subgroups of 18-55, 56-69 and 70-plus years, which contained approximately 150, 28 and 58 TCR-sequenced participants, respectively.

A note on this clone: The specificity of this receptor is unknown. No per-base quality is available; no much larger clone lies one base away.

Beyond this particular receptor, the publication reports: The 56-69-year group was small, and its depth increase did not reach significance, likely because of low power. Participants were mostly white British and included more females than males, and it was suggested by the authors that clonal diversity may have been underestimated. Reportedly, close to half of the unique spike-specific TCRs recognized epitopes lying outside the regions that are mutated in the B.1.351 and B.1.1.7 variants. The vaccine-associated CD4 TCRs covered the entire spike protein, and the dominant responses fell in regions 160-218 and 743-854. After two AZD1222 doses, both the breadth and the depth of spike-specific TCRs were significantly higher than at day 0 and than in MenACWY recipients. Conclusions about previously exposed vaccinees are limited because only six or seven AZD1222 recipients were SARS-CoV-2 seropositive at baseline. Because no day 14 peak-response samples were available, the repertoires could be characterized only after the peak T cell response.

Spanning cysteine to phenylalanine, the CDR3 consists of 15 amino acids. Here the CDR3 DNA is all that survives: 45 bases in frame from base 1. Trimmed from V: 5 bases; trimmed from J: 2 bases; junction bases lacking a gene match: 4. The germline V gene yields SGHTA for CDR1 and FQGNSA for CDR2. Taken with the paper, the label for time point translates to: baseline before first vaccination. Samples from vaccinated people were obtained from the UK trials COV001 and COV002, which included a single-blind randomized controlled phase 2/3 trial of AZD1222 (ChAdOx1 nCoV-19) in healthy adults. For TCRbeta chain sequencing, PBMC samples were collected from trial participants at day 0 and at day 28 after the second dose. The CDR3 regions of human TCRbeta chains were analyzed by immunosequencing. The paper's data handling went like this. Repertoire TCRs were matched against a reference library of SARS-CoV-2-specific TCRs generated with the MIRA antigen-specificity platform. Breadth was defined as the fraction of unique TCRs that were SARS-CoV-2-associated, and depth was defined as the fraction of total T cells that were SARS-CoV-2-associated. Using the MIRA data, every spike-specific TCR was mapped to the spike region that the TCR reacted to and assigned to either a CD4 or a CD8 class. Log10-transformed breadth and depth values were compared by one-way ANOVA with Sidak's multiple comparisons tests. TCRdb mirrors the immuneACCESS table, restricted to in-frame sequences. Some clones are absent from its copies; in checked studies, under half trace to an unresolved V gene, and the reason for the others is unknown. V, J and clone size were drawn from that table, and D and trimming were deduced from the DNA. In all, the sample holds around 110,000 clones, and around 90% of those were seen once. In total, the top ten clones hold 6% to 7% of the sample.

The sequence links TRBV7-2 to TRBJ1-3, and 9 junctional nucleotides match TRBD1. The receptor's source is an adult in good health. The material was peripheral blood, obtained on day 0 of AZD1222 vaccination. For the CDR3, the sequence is CASSRTGGPGNTIYF. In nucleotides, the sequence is TGTGCCAGCAGCCGTACAGGGGGCCCTGGAAACACCATATATTTT.